This T cell receptor (beta chain) emerged from a study of early T cells in non-severe SARS-CoV-2 infection. TCRdb independently ran MiXCR on the 5' RACE reads; one entry per CDR3 protein. The sample yields around 100,000 distinct CDR3 sequences, about an eighth seen once. This receptor was obtained from an adult who was a healthcare worker with PCR-confirmed SARS-CoV-2 infection or an uninfected control (not recorded which). Sequencing was performed on whole blood.

CDR3 sequence reads: CASSWDTDTQYF. CDR3 sequence (DNA): TGTGCCAGCAGCTGGGACACAGATACGCAGTATTTT. The chain joins TRBV7-9 to TRBJ2-3; no clear D. Germline V gives CDR1 SEHNR, CDR2 FQNEAQ (reference sequence). This CDR3 spans 12 amino acids. The germline V and J ends were trimmed by 4 bases and 2 bases, with 4 bases remaining between them.